Listed here is a single T cell receptor (beta chain). The J segment lost 5 bases and the V segment lost 2 bases, leaving 5 bases of the junction unmatched. CDR3 length: 13 amino acids. Germline V gene sequence: CDR1 SQVTM, CDR2 ANQGSEA. The data originate from a study of T cells after yellow fever vaccination. Universal primer sites and UMIs were introduced during 5'RACE template-switching synthesis of TCR cDNA. One entry per CDR3 protein, called by TCRdb with MiXCR from the 5' RACE reads. Of 100,000 or so distinct CDR3 sequences in the sample, 8% to 10% were seen once. V gene TRBV29-1 combines with J gene TRBJ1-1; the match to TRBD1 covers 7 bases. This sequence originates from a man between 18 and 29 years old who received the YFV17D yellow fever vaccine. Specimen: CD8+ T cells not binding an NS4B(214-222) dextramer, sorted from PBMCs, collected roughly 14 days after the first yellow fever vaccination. DNA of the CDR3: TGCAGCGTTGAACGGCCAGGGGGTACTGAAGCTTTCTTT. This encodes CSVERPGGTEAFF.